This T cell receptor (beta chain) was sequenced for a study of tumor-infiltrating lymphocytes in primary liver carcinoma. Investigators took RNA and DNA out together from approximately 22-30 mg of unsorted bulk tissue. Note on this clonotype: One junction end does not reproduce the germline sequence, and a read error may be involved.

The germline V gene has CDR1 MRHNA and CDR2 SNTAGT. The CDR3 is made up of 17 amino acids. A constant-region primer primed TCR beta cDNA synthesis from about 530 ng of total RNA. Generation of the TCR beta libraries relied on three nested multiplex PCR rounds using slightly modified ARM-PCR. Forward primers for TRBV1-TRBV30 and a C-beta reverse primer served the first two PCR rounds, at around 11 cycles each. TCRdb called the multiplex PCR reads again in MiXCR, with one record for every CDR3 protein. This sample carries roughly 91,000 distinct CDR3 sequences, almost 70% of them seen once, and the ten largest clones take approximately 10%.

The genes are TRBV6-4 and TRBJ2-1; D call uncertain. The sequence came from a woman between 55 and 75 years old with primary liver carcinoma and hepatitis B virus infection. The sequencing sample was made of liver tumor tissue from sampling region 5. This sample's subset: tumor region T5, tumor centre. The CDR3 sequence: CTSSDGNQDSDYNEQFF. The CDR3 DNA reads TGTACCAGCAGTGATGGAAATCAGGATTCGGACTACAATGAGCAGTTCTTC.